A single sample is the source of the 6 T cell receptor beta chains below, sequenced in a study of T cell repertoires in cytomegalovirus infection. TCRdb analysed the reads with MiXCR anew, one entry per CDR3 protein. This table holds about 260,000 distinct CDR3 sequences, around 9% found once. The sample taken for sequencing was PBMCs. The source of these receptors is a human donor in good health (CMV status not recorded). Some clones in this sample may be carry-over from other donors' samples.

This clonotype was seen repeatedly, ten times or more. The J gene is TRBJ1-2, the V gene TRBV28; 8 bases fit TRBD1. The V and J ends lost 6 bases and 7 bases, in that order; junction bases with no gene match: 7. This CDR3 comprises 13 residues. Germline V CDR1 and CDR2: MDHEN, SYDVKM. CDR3 amino acids: CASRLQGAGGYTF. In DNA, the CDR3 is TGTGCCAGCAGGTTGCAGGGGGCAGGTGGCTACACCTTC.

This clonotype appeared many times. This chain joins TRBV7-9 and TRBJ2-5; D is uncertain. The V gene lost 8 bases and the J gene lost 3 bases, with 16 bases spanning the gap. Germline CDR1 is SEHNR and CDR2 is FQNEAQ (reference sequence). This CDR3 has 14 residues. CDR3 sequence: CASAPGLLKETQYF. CDR3 nucleotide sequence: TGTGCCAGCGCACCGGGCCTTCTAAAAGAGACCCAGTACTTC.

This clonotype was seen many times. This chain links TRBV7-2 with TRBJ1-6, with D possibly matching TRBD1 (5 bases). Per the germline V gene, CDR1 is SGHTA and CDR2 is FQGNSA. Deletions cut 4 bases from V and 9 bases from J, with 16 bases between. The CDR3 totals 15 residues. The CDR3 DNA reads TGTGCCAGCAGCTCGGGGCAGTTTTTGAGTTCACCCCTCCACTTT. Its protein product is CASSSGQFLSSPLHF. Drawing the rest from reference TRBV7-2 and TRBJ1-6, the complete variable domain is GAGVSQSPSNKVTEKGKDVELRCDPISGHTALYWYRQSLGQGLEFLIYFQGNSAPDKSGLPSDRFSAERTGGSVSTLTIQRTQQEDSAVYLCASSSGQFLSSPLHFGNGTRLTVT.

This clonotype appeared many times. J is TRBJ2-6 and V is TRBV6-2 or TRBV6-3, with D tentatively TRBD2 (6 bases). Trimming shortened V by 7 bases and J by 0 bases, and 7 bases separated the two germline ends. This CDR3 is 14 amino acids long. Germline V gives CDR1 MNHEY, CDR2 SVGEGT. CDR3 residues: CASKDYSGANVLTF. The CDR3 DNA follows: TGTGCCAGCAAGGACTACTCTGGGGCCAACGTCCTGACTTTC.

Only a few counts were recorded for this clonotype. The rearrangement joins TRBV28 to TRBJ1-5, with 8 bases lining up with TRBD1. Losses at the gene ends were 6 bases for V and 3 bases for J; bases not matched to a gene: 10. This CDR3 is built from 16 residues. Germline values: CDR1 MDHEN, CDR2 SYDVKM. The CDR3 nucleotides are TGTGCCAGCAGCCCTCAACAGGGGGAGGACAATCAGCCCCAGCATTTT. This sequence encodes CASSPQQGEDNQPQHF.

This clonotype was recorded at least ten times. This chain joins TRBV6-5 and TRBJ2-7; D is unclear. V was pared by 0 bases and J by 5 bases, with 5 bases between. CDR3 size: 12 residues. Germline-derived CDR1 and CDR2 are MNHEY and SVGAGI. The CDR3 region has the DNA TGTGCCAGCAGTTACTCTAGGAACGAGCAGTACTTC. Translated, it gives CASSYSRNEQYF.